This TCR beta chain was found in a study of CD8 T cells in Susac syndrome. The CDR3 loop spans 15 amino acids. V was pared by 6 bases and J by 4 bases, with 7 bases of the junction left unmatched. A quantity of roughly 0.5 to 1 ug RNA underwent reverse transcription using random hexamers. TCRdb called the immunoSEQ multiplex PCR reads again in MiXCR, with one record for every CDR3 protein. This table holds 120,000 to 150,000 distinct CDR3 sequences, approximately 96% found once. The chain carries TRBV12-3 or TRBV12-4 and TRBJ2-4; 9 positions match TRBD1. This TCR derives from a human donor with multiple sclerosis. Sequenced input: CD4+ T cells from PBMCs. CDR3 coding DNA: TGTGCCAGCAGCGGGTCAGGACAGGGGAAAAACATTCAGTACTTC. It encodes CASSGSGQGKNIQYF.